These 22 T cell receptor beta chains were sequenced from one sample in a study of monozygotic twins with inflammatory bowel disease. TCRdb reprocessed the 5' RACE reads and keeps a single row for each CDR3 protein, giving no DNA. This sample contains some 170,000 distinct CDR3 sequences. Sequencing was carried out using blood. Source of these receptors: a human donor with ulcerative colitis or Crohn's disease, or a healthy co-twin of an affected twin (not recorded which).

V gene TRBV9 combines with J gene TRBJ2-2; no DNA is available, so the TRBD2 call from TCRdb remains unchecked. In germline, CDR1 is SGDLS, CDR2 YYNGEE. This CDR3 has 16 residues. The CDR3 protein is CASSPSSGPNTGELFF.

The CDR3 spells CASSTVGERAFF. The chain couples TRBV5-1 to TRBJ1-1. This CDR3 has 12 residues. Per germline, CDR1 SGHRS and CDR2 YFSETQ.

The genes are TRBV20-1 and TRBJ2-1; TCRdb's D gene call, TRBD2, goes unchecked for lack of DNA. There are 15 residues in the CDR3. Germline CDR1 and CDR2: DFQATT and SNEGSKA (reference sequence). The CDR3 loop is CSARAWLTSGNEQFF.

The rearrangement joins TRBV27 to TRBJ1-1; TCRdb names TRBD1, which stays unverified in the absence of DNA. The CDR3 runs 14 residues. Germline-derived CDR1 and CDR2 are MNHEY and SMNVEV (reference sequence). CDR3 sequence: CASSRDRGQTEAFF.

The chain joins TRBV5-1 to TRBJ2-1; TCRdb lists TRBD2, though no DNA is available to test this call. CDR1 SGHRS and CDR2 YFSETQ come from the germline V gene. There are 15 residues in the CDR3. CDR3 amino acids: CASSLTSKSYNEQFF.

This chain joins TRBV7-9 and TRBJ1-1; with no DNA, the TCRdb D assignment of TRBD1 cannot be verified. This CDR3 has 13 amino acids. Germline CDR1 reads SEHNR; CDR2 reads FQNEAQ (reference sequence). The CDR3 is CASSFTGGTEAFF.

The V and J genes are TRBV3-1 and TRBJ2-1; TCRdb's D call, TRBD1, is unchecked because there is no DNA. There are 13 residues in the CDR3. Germline V gives CDR1 LGHDT, CDR2 YNNKEL (reference sequence). The CDR3 region is CASSQGQNNEQFF.

The rearrangement links TRBV2 to TRBJ1-1; as DNA is missing, the TRBD1 call by TCRdb cannot be tested. The CDR3 has 13 amino acids. Germline V CDR1 and CDR2: SNHLY, FYNNEI. CDR3 amino acids: CASSQGAGLGAFF.

The chain carries TRBV24-1 and TRBJ1-5; TCRdb picks TRBD1, but there is no DNA to check that call. The CDR3 sequence is 13 residues long. Per the germline V gene, CDR1 is KGHDR and CDR2 is SFDVKD. The CDR3 sequence is CATGSGSGQPQHF.

The chain recombines TRBV4-1 with TRBJ2-7. The CDR3 is 14 amino acids. From germline, CDR1 is MGHRA and CDR2 YSYEKL. This chain's CDR3 is CASSQTSSHYEQYF.

V is TRBV4-2 and J is TRBJ1-3. This CDR3 spans 15 amino acids. Germline CDR1 reads LGHNA; CDR2 reads YNFKEQ. CDR3 sequence: CASSQKQGAGNTIYF.

This chain links TRBV5-1 with TRBJ2-7. Germline CDR1 reads SGHRS; CDR2 reads YFSETQ. CDR3 length: 15 amino acids. CDR3 region: CASSLGAGTAYEQYF.

V usage is TRBV19 and J usage is TRBJ1-1. Germline CDR1 LNHDA, CDR2 SQIVND (reference sequence). The CDR3 consists of 14 residues. The CDR3 region is CASSSSRRNTEAFF.

V usage is TRBV4-1 and J usage is TRBJ1-5. The germline CDR1 and CDR2 sequences are MGHRA and YSYEKL. There are 17 residues in the CDR3. CDR3 amino acids: CASSQPLGVGLDQPQHF.

V is TRBV12-3 or TRBV12-4 and J is TRBJ1-2. The CDR3 contains 12 residues. CDR3 protein: CASSFGNYGYTF.

The gene calls are TRBV20-1 and TRBJ2-7. Germline lookup yields CDR1 DFQATT and CDR2 SNEGSKA (reference sequence). The CDR3 sequence is 12 residues long. The CDR3 reads CSARDPPYEQYF.

The gene calls are TRBV7-9 and TRBJ2-1. The CDR3 runs to 14 residues. CDR1 is SEHNR, CDR2 FQNEAQ, per germline (reference sequence). CDR3 protein: CASSLGGNYNEQFF.

This chain connects TRBV7-3 to TRBJ1-1. Germline CDR1 is SGHTA and CDR2 is FQGTGA. The CDR3 consists of 13 residues. This CDR3 is CASGRDWTTEAFF.

The V and J genes are TRBV5-4 and TRBJ2-7; TCRdb's D call, TRBD1, is unchecked because there is no DNA. Germline V CDR1 and CDR2: SGHNT, YYREEE (reference sequence). CDR3 length: 17 residues. The CDR3: CASSLGGVRQGSYEQYF.

This chain connects TRBV12-3 or TRBV12-4 to TRBJ2-1. This CDR3 spans 13 amino acids. The CDR3: CASSGGAYNEQFF.

Here the CDR3 reads CASSYSGGNQETQYF. The rearrangement links TRBV7-3 to TRBJ2-5; with no DNA, the TCRdb D assignment of TRBD2 cannot be verified. Germline CDR1 reads SGHTA; CDR2 reads FQGTGA. This CDR3 has 15 amino acids.

The J gene is TRBJ1-2, the V gene TRBV12-3 or TRBV12-4; the TRBD1 assignment by TCRdb is unverifiable without DNA. The CDR3 covers 14 residues. CDR3 loop: CASSLNSGSYGYTF.